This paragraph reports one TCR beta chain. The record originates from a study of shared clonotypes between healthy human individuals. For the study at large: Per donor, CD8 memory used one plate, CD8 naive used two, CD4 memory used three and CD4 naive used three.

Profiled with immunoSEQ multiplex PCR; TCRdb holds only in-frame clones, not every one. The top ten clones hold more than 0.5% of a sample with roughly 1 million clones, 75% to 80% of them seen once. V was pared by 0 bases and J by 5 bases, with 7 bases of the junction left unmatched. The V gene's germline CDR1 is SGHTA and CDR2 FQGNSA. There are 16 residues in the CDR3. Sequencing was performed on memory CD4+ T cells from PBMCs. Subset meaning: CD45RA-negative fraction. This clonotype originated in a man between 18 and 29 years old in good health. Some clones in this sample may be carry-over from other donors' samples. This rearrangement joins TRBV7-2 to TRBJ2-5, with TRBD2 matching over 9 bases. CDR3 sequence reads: CASSLALREGHETQYF. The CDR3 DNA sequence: TGTGCCAGCAGCTTAGCCTTGCGGGAGGGCCATGAGACCCAGTACTTC.